Listed below are T cell receptor beta chains from one sample, sequenced in a study of T cells after posttransplantation cyclophosphamide. Profiled with immunoSEQ multiplex PCR; TCRdb holds only in-frame clones, not every one. The sample was found to contain 41,000 or so clones, and every one recurs. The source material was PBMCs. These receptors came from a young man in good health and a related stem cell transplant donor. The CDR3 runs from the conserved cysteine through the conserved F or W. The order of the fields is V gene, J gene, clone size, D gene, CDR3 DNA, CDR3 protein. The D gene is left open where the match is weak. Clone size is stated in some rows and not others, as once, few, many or a class when expanded.

v_call: TRBV6-1
j_call: TRBJ2-5
clone_size: many
d_call: .
cdr3_nt: TGTGCCAGCAGTCCCATCGGAGCCAGGGGAGAGACCCAGTACTTC
cdr3_aa: CASSPIGARGETQYF

v_call: TRBV28
j_call: TRBJ1-2
clone_size: many
d_call: .
cdr3_nt: TGTGCCAGCAGGTACTCAGGGTTTTATGGCTACACCTTC
cdr3_aa: CASRYSGFYGYTF

v_call: TRBV9
j_call: TRBJ1-5
clone_size: many
d_call: TRBD1
cdr3_nt: TGTGCCAGCAGCAGAAGGGACAGGCCTAATCAGCCCCAGCATTTT
cdr3_aa: CASSRRDRPNQPQHF

v_call: TRBV5-4
j_call: TRBJ1-6
clone_size: many
d_call: TRBD1
cdr3_nt: TGTGCCAGCAGCCTGACAGGGTCTAGGAATTCACCCCTCCACTTT
cdr3_aa: CASSLTGSRNSPLHF

v_call: TRBV14
j_call: TRBJ2-5
clone_size: few
d_call: .
cdr3_nt: TGTGCCAGCAGCCCAAGATTAGGGGCCGGGCAGACCCAGTACTTC
cdr3_aa: CASSPRLGAGQTQYF

v_call: TRBV11-2
j_call: TRBJ2-7
clone_size: many
d_call: .
cdr3_nt: TGTGCCAGCAGCTCAGCGCTCTCCTACGAGCAGTACTTC
cdr3_aa: CASSSALSYEQYF

v_call: TRBV5-6
j_call: TRBJ1-2
clone_size: few
d_call: .
cdr3_nt: TGTGCCAGCAGCTTGGAGCGGCTCTATGGCTACACCTTC
cdr3_aa: CASSLERLYGYTF

v_call: TRBV7-2
j_call: TRBJ2-5
clone_size: .
d_call: .
cdr3_nt: TGTGCCAGCAGCTTAGCCCCGGGGGTGGAGACCCAGTACTTC
cdr3_aa: CASSLAPGVETQYF

v_call: TRBV19
j_call: TRBJ1-6
clone_size: many
d_call: .
cdr3_nt: TGTGCCAGTAGTGCAGGACAGCTCTCCTATAATTCACCCCTCCACTTT
cdr3_aa: CASSAGQLSYNSPLHF

v_call: TRBV13
j_call: TRBJ2-1
clone_size: many
d_call: .
cdr3_nt: TGTGCCAGCAGCTACAGGGTAAACAATGAGCAGTTCTTC
cdr3_aa: CASSYRVNNEQFF

v_call: TRBV7-2
j_call: TRBJ2-5
clone_size: many
d_call: TRBD2
cdr3_nt: TGTGCCAGCAGCCTACTTAGCGGGGGGACTACCGAGACCCAGTACTTC
cdr3_aa: CASSLLSGGTTETQYF

v_call: TRBV6-5
j_call: TRBJ2-2
clone_size: many
d_call: TRBD2
cdr3_nt: TGTGCCAGCACCCGAGCGGGGGGGCACACCGGGGAGCTGTTTTTT
cdr3_aa: CASTRAGGHTGELFF

v_call: TRBV4-1
j_call: TRBJ1-6
clone_size: many
d_call: .
cdr3_nt: TGCGCCAGCAGCCAAGATTTGGGGGCCAACCTCCACTTT
cdr3_aa: CASSQDLGANLHF

v_call: TRBV4-3
j_call: TRBJ2-3
clone_size: many
d_call: TRBD2
cdr3_nt: TGCGCCAGCAGCCAGGGGGGCAGCGGGGGCCCAGATACGCAGTATTTT
cdr3_aa: CASSQGGSGGPDTQYF

v_call: TRBV5-4
j_call: TRBJ2-7
clone_size: many
d_call: TRBD2
cdr3_nt: TGTGCCAGCAGCTCTGGGACTAGCGGTGGTCTCGAGCAGTACTTC
cdr3_aa: CASSSGTSGGLEQYF

v_call: TRBV6-5
j_call: TRBJ1-4
clone_size: many
d_call: TRBD1
cdr3_nt: TGTGCCAGCAGTGGAACCGGGACAGGGGATGAAAAACTGTTTTTT
cdr3_aa: CASSGTGTGDEKLFF

v_call: TRBV9
j_call: TRBJ2-3
clone_size: few
d_call: .
cdr3_nt: TGTGCCAGCAGCCCCTATCCTCGACAGGACCGCACAGATACGCAGTATTTT
cdr3_aa: CASSPYPRQDRTDTQYF

v_call: TRBV19
j_call: TRBJ2-7
clone_size: many
d_call: TRBD2
cdr3_nt: TGTGCCAGTAGTATCGGCGGGGGATCCTACGAGCAGTACTTC
cdr3_aa: CASSIGGGSYEQYF

v_call: TRBV7-8
j_call: TRBJ1-1
clone_size: few
d_call: .
cdr3_nt: TGTGCCAGCAGCGCCTTTGGGGGAGGGGGGAACACTGAAGCTTTCTTT
cdr3_aa: CASSAFGGGGNTEAFF

v_call: TRBV2
j_call: TRBJ1-1
clone_size: many
d_call: .
cdr3_nt: TGTGCCAGCAGCCTTTCAGGGTACGGCACTGAAGCTTTCTTT
cdr3_aa: CASSLSGYGTEAFF

v_call: TRBV6-2/TRBV6-3
j_call: TRBJ1-2
clone_size: many
d_call: TRBD1
cdr3_nt: TGTGCCAGCAGTTACGGGCGACAGGGCGATGGCTACACCTTC
cdr3_aa: CASSYGRQGDGYTF

v_call: TRBV9
j_call: TRBJ2-7
clone_size: few
d_call: TRBD1
cdr3_nt: TGTGCCAGCAGCGTAGATGGCAGGGGGCGCGAGCAGTACTTC
cdr3_aa: CASSVDGRGREQYF

v_call: TRBV18
j_call: TRBJ2-2
clone_size: many
d_call: .
cdr3_nt: TGTGCCAGCTCTGCCCTTCCAGTTAACGCGAACACCGGGGAGCTGTTTTTT
cdr3_aa: CASSALPVNANTGELFF

v_call: TRBV2
j_call: TRBJ1-2
clone_size: many
d_call: .
cdr3_nt: TGTGCCAGCAGTGAAATACCCTCAGGGTTCTATGGCTACACCTTC
cdr3_aa: CASSEIPSGFYGYTF

v_call: TRBV6-5
j_call: TRBJ1-1
clone_size: many
d_call: TRBD1
cdr3_nt: TGTGCCAGCAGTCAGGACAGGGTTCTAGGAACTGAAGCTTTCTTT
cdr3_aa: CASSQDRVLGTEAFF

v_call: TRBV15
j_call: TRBJ2-2
clone_size: many
d_call: TRBD1
cdr3_nt: TGTGCCACCAGCAGAGGAACAGGGGGCAACACCGGGGAGCTGTTTTTT
cdr3_aa: CATSRGTGGNTGELFF

v_call: TRBV6-5
j_call: TRBJ1-2
clone_size: many
d_call: TRBD1
cdr3_nt: TGTGCCAGCAGTTACTCGACAGGGGGCTACACCTTC
cdr3_aa: CASSYSTGGYTF

v_call: TRBV7-8
j_call: TRBJ2-7
clone_size: few
d_call: .
cdr3_nt: TGTGCCAGCAGCTTAGATCCACAATACGAGCAGTACTTC
cdr3_aa: CASSLDPQYEQYF

v_call: TRBV29-1
j_call: TRBJ2-1
clone_size: .
d_call: .
cdr3_nt: TGCAGCGTTGAAAACGGACAGGAGCAGTTCTTC
cdr3_aa: CSVENGQEQFF

v_call: TRBV11-2
j_call: TRBJ2-5
clone_size: many
d_call: TRBD1
cdr3_nt: TGTGCCAGCAGTCTCGGACAGGACGGGGAGACCCAGTACTTC
cdr3_aa: CASSLGQDGETQYF

v_call: TRBV12-3/TRBV12-4
j_call: TRBJ2-5
clone_size: few
d_call: .
cdr3_nt: TGTGCCAGCAGTTGGGCGACCCAAGAGACCCAGTACTTC
cdr3_aa: CASSWATQETQYF

v_call: TRBV10-3
j_call: TRBJ2-3
clone_size: many
d_call: TRBD1
cdr3_nt: TGTGCCATCAGTGAGTCGGACAGGGTCACAGATACGCAGTATTTT
cdr3_aa: CAISESDRVTDTQYF

v_call: TRBV15
j_call: TRBJ1-2
clone_size: .
d_call: TRBD1
cdr3_nt: TGTGCCACCAGCAGAGATCCCCGGACAGGCCACTATGGCTACACCTTC
cdr3_aa: CATSRDPRTGHYGYTF

v_call: TRBV9
j_call: TRBJ2-7
clone_size: many
d_call: TRBD1
cdr3_nt: TGTGCCAGCAGCGTTACCCCGGACAGGCTCAACGAGCAGTACTTC
cdr3_aa: CASSVTPDRLNEQYF

v_call: TRBV18
j_call: TRBJ2-5
clone_size: many
d_call: TRBD2
cdr3_nt: TGTGCCAGCTCCCAGCGGGGGGGCCAAGAAGTCTCCCAGTACTTC
cdr3_aa: CASSQRGGQEVSQYF

v_call: TRBV7-8
j_call: TRBJ2-4
clone_size: many
d_call: .
cdr3_nt: TGTGCCAGCAGCTCCCTCGGTAGGGCGAGTGGCATTCAGTACTTC
cdr3_aa: CASSSLGRASGIQYF

v_call: TRBV28
j_call: TRBJ1-6
clone_size: many
d_call: TRBD1
cdr3_nt: TGTGCCAGCACCGAGGACAGGGGTGTCTCACCCCTCCACTTT
cdr3_aa: CASTEDRGVSPLHF

v_call: TRBV19
j_call: TRBJ2-5
clone_size: few
d_call: TRBD2
cdr3_nt: TGTGCCAGTAGTATAGTTAGCGGGGGGGCCCGGGAGACCCAGTACTTC
cdr3_aa: CASSIVSGGARETQYF

v_call: TRBV28
j_call: TRBJ1-1
clone_size: many
d_call: .
cdr3_nt: TGTGCCAGCAGTTCTCGACTCCTCATGAACACTGAAGCTTTCTTT
cdr3_aa: CASSSRLLMNTEAFF

v_call: TRBV7-9
j_call: TRBJ1-4
clone_size: many
d_call: .
cdr3_nt: TGTGCCAGCAGCTTATTAGAAGGGGCTAATGAAAAACTGTTTTTT
cdr3_aa: CASSLLEGANEKLFF

v_call: TRBV6-1
j_call: TRBJ1-1
clone_size: many
d_call: TRBD1
cdr3_nt: TGTGCCAGCAGTTTTTTACAGGGGTTTAACACTGAAGCTTTCTTT
cdr3_aa: CASSFLQGFNTEAFF

v_call: TRBV28
j_call: TRBJ2-7
clone_size: many
d_call: .
cdr3_nt: TGTGCCAGCAGTTTAACCGGGACTCTCCCCTACGAGCAGTACTTC
cdr3_aa: CASSLTGTLPYEQYF

v_call: TRBV7-2
j_call: TRBJ1-5
clone_size: many
d_call: TRBD1
cdr3_nt: TGTGCCAGCAGCCGACAGGGGGCTAATCAGCCCCAGCATTTT
cdr3_aa: CASSRQGANQPQHF

v_call: TRBV29-1
j_call: TRBJ1-1
clone_size: many
d_call: .
cdr3_nt: TGCAGCGTCGGGGGGACTGAAGCTTTCTTT
cdr3_aa: CSVGGTEAFF

v_call: TRBV19
j_call: TRBJ1-6
clone_size: many
d_call: .
cdr3_nt: TGTGCCAGTAGAGATAGGGTGACAGGAACCAGCTCCTATAATTCACCCCTCCACTTT
cdr3_aa: CASRDRVTGTSSYNSPLHF

v_call: TRBV27
j_call: TRBJ1-1
clone_size: few
d_call: .
cdr3_nt: TGTGCCAGCAACCACAGGAGGGGAACTGAAGCTTTCTTT
cdr3_aa: CASNHRRGTEAFF

v_call: TRBV9
j_call: TRBJ1-2
clone_size: .
d_call: TRBD1
cdr3_nt: TGTGCCAGCAGCGTTTTCGACAGGGGGCACGGCTACACCTTC
cdr3_aa: CASSVFDRGHGYTF

v_call: TRBV7-9
j_call: TRBJ2-1
clone_size: many
d_call: TRBD2
cdr3_nt: TGTGCCAGCAGCCGGGGGGGTAGCTCCTACAATGAGCAGTTCTTC
cdr3_aa: CASSRGGSSYNEQFF

v_call: TRBV29-1
j_call: TRBJ2-5
clone_size: .
d_call: .
cdr3_nt: TGCAGCGTTGAGGCTAGCCAAGAGACCCAGTACTTC
cdr3_aa: CSVEASQETQYF

v_call: TRBV11-2
j_call: TRBJ2-3
clone_size: many
d_call: TRBD2
cdr3_nt: TGTGCCAGCAGCCCACGACTAGCGGGGGACACAGATACGCAGTATTTT
cdr3_aa: CASSPRLAGDTDTQYF

v_call: TRBV6-4
j_call: TRBJ1-6
clone_size: many
d_call: .
cdr3_nt: TGTGCCAGCAGTCTTACGGGACAAAATAATTCACCCCTCCACTTT
cdr3_aa: CASSLTGQNNSPLHF

v_call: TRBV6-6
j_call: TRBJ1-1
clone_size: many
d_call: .
cdr3_nt: TGTGCCAGCAGTGGGGGGGGTGGGACTGAAGCTTTCTTT
cdr3_aa: CASSGGGGTEAFF

v_call: TRBV14
j_call: TRBJ2-7
clone_size: many
d_call: .
cdr3_nt: TGTGCCAGCAGCCAAGAGAAAGGGTTCGGCGAGCAGTACTTC
cdr3_aa: CASSQEKGFGEQYF